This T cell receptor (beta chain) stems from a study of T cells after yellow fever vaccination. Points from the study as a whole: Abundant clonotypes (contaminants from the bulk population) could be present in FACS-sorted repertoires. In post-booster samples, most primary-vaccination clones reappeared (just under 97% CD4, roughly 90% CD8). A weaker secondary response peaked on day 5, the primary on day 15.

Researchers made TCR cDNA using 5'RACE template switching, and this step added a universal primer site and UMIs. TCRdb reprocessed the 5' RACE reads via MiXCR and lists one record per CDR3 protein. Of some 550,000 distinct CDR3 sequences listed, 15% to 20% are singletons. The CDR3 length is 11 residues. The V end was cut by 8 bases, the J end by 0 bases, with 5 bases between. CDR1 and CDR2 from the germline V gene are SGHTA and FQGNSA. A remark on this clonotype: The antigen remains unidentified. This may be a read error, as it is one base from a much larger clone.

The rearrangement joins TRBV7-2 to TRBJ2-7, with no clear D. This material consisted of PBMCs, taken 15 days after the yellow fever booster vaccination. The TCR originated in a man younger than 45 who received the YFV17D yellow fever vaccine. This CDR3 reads CASGYSYEQYF. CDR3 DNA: TGTGCCAGCGGCTACTCCTACGAGCAGTACTTC.